The 30 T cell receptor beta chains below were found in one sample sequenced in a study of blood T cell repertoires in COVID-19. TCRdb's copy holds only in-frame clones and misses some; the assay was immunoSEQ multiplex PCR. The sample has about 200,000 clones; roughly 84% are singletons. Material: PBMCs or T cells enriched from blood (not recorded which). The receptors here all came from a man aged 40-49 years who had recovered from COVID-19.

The V gene is TRBV3-1 (or the pseudogene TRBV3-2), the J gene TRBJ2-5; 9 positions agree with TRBD1. V shed 3 bases and J 3 bases; nucleotides not matched to a gene: 5. The CDR3 sequence is 15 residues long. Per germline, CDR1 LGHDT and CDR2 YNNKEL (reference sequence). DNA of the CDR3: TGTGCCAGCAGCCAGGGACAGGGTGGGAAAGAGACCCAGTACTTC. Translated, it gives CASSQGQGGKETQYF.

This clone was counted only a few times. The chain has TRBV29-1 and TRBJ2-5, with D tentatively TRBD1 (7 bases). The V gene lost 7 bases and the J gene lost 1 base, with 13 bases spanning the gap. CDR3 size: 13 residues. Germline V CDR1 and CDR2: SQVTM, ANQGSEA. The DNA of the CDR3 is TGCAGCGGGGGGACAGCGGGCCAAGAGACCCAGTACTTC. It is translated as CSGGTAGQETQYF.

The chain has TRBV3-1 (or the pseudogene TRBV3-2) and TRBJ2-3, with unresolved D. Looked up from germline, CDR1 is LGHDT and CDR2 is YNNKEL (reference sequence). The CDR3 length is 12 residues. Trimming pared 4 bases from V and 3 bases from J, leaving 5 bases between. In DNA form, the CDR3 reads TGTGCCAGCAGCCTAGTAACAGATACGCAGTATTTT. Protein: CASSLVTDTQYF.

The chain combines TRBV7-2 with TRBJ1-3; D gene ambiguous. CDR1 and CDR2 from the germline V gene are SGHTA and FQGNSA. V gave up 5 bases and J gave up 3 bases, with 8 bases separating them. This CDR3 is 13 amino acids long. The CDR3 DNA follows: TGTGCCAGCAGCGCCCTCTATGGAAACACCATATATTTT. This gives the protein CASSALYGNTIYF.

The chain uses TRBV19 and TRBJ2-2; possibly TRBD1 for D (6 bases). The CDR3 extends over 13 amino acids. CDR1 and CDR2 (germline): LNHDA, SQIVND (reference sequence). Trimming left V 9 bases short and J 6 bases short, with 14 bases between. The CDR3 DNA follows: TGTGCCAGCTCCAGGGGAATCCCCGGGGAGCTGTTTTTT. This encodes CASSRGIPGELFF.

The V and J genes are TRBV7-8 and TRBJ2-3; 14 bases line up with TRBD2. CDR1 SGHVS and CDR2 FQNEAQ come from the germline V gene. V lost 6 bases and J lost 5; bases outside the gene matches: 7. The CDR3 sequence is 16 residues long. The CDR3 loop reads CASRLTSGGALDTQYF. The CDR3 DNA follows: TGTGCCAGCAGATTGACTAGCGGGGGGGCCCTAGATACGCAGTATTTT.

This clone was seen once. The V gene is TRBV14, the J gene TRBJ2-5, with 7 nucleotides matching TRBD2. Unmatched junction bases numbered 10, after V lost 1 base and J lost 5 bases. CDR1 SGHDN and CDR2 FVKESK come from the germline V gene. CDR3 size: 16 residues. In nucleotides, the CDR3 is TGTGCCAGCAGCCAAGGGTTGGACGGGGGGAGCGAGACCCAGTACTTC. It yields the protein CASSQGLDGGSETQYF.

The chain uses TRBV28 and TRBJ2-2; 9 positions match TRBD1. This CDR3 has 15 amino acids. With 3 bases clipped from V and 5 bases from J, the junction kept 4 bases outside the gene matches. Germline CDR1 is MDHEN and CDR2 is SYDVKM. Here the CDR3 reads CASSFGDRETGELFF. CDR3 sequence (DNA): TGTGCCAGCAGTTTTGGGGACAGGGAGACCGGGGAGCTGTTTTTT.

This clone was seen a single time. V and J are TRBV5-1 and TRBJ2-3, with D possibly being TRBD1 (6 bases). The CDR3 sequence is 17 residues long. The germline V gene encodes CDR1 SGHRS and CDR2 YFSETQ. V was shortened by 4 bases and J by 2 bases, with 20 bases between the two germline ends. The CDR3 region has the DNA TGCGCCAGCAGCCAGGGTTGGGGGCAGGGAGACACAGATACGCAGTATTTT. Encoded protein: CASSQGWGQGDTDTQYF.

V usage is TRBV7-2 and J usage is TRBJ1-4, with D possibly TRBD1 on 5 matching bases. V shed 5 bases and J shed 8 bases, with 21 bases lying between them. CDR3 length: 16 residues. Germline CDR1 SGHTA, CDR2 FQGNSA. This CDR3 is CASSDTLQGLREKLFF. In DNA form, the CDR3 reads TGTGCCAGCAGCGACACCCTTCAGGGACTCCGGGAAAAACTGTTTTTT.

The chain has TRBV12-3 or TRBV12-4 and TRBJ1-1; 8 bases are a match to TRBD1. The CDR3 has 13 amino acids. With 11 bases clipped from V and 1 base from J, the junction kept 6 bases outside the gene matches. CDR3: CAVQGTGNTEAFF. CDR3 sequence (DNA): TGTGCCGTCCAAGGGACAGGGAACACTGAAGCTTTCTTT.

CDR3: CASSYVQGSEAFF. The CDR3 nucleotides are TGTGCCAGCAGTTACGTACAGGGTAGCGAAGCTTTCTTT. The gene calls are TRBV6-6 and TRBJ1-1; maybe TRBD1 (6 bases). Germline loops: CDR1 MNHNY, CDR2 SVGAGI (reference sequence). The germline V and J ends were trimmed by 2 bases and 8 bases, with 12 bases remaining between them. The CDR3 consists of 13 residues.

CDR3 loop: CASSLGRGQTYEQYF. CDR3 DNA: TGTGCCAGCAGTTTAGGCAGGGGGCAAACCTACGAGCAGTACTTC. The chain has TRBV27 and TRBJ2-7; 8 positions match TRBD1. The CDR3 is made up of 15 amino acids. V was pared by 2 bases and J by 2 bases, with 5 bases of the junction left unmatched. CDR1 MNHEY and CDR2 SMNVEV come from the germline V gene (reference sequence).

The rearrangement joins TRBV4-1 to TRBJ2-7; 9 bases line up with TRBD1. V gave up 4 bases and J gave up 3 bases; unmatched junction bases: 7. CDR3 length equals 15 residues. Germline CDR1 is MGHRA and CDR2 is YSYEKL. CDR3 protein: CASSLPGQGYYEQYF. DNA of the CDR3: TGCGCCAGCAGCCTACCGGGACAGGGTTACTACGAGCAGTACTTC.

V is TRBV27 and J is TRBJ1-1; D may be TRBD1 (5 bases). The CDR3 is 14 amino acids. Germline V gene lookup returns CDR1 MNHEY and CDR2 SMNVEV (reference sequence). The germline V and J ends were trimmed by 4 bases and 4 bases, with 13 bases remaining between them. The CDR3 region is CASSSPGWGTEAFF. DNA of the CDR3: TGTGCCAGCAGTTCTCCAGGGTGGGGCACTGAAGCTTTCTTT.

This chain links TRBV4-2 with TRBJ1-1; no clear D gene. Trimming removed 4 bases at V and 4 bases at J, with 16 bases between. Germline lookup yields CDR1 LGHNA and CDR2 YNFKEQ. This CDR3 comprises 15 residues. The CDR3 nucleotides are TGTGCCAGCAGCCCCTCAGTGGGCGCAGCCACTGAAGCTTTCTTT. Amino acid sequence: CASSPSVGAATEAFF.

The V call is TRBV5-1, the J call TRBJ1-4; a possible D gene is TRBD1 (6 bases). With 2 bases removed from V and 2 bases from J, the gap between germline ends came to 10 bases. Germline CDR1 is SGHRS and CDR2 is YFSETQ. The CDR3 totals 15 residues. Here the CDR3 DNA reads TGCGCCAGCAGCTTACAGGGACGGACTAATGAAAAACTGTTTTTT. It specifies CASSLQGRTNEKLFF.

V usage is TRBV5-4 and J usage is TRBJ1-2; D may be TRBD1 (5 bases). CDR3 size: 16 residues. Looked up from germline, CDR1 is SGHNT and CDR2 is YYREEE (reference sequence). V lost 7 bases and J 1 base, leaving 20 bases between the germline ends. The CDR3 here is CASRRTFQGFNYGYTF. The CDR3, as DNA: TGTGCCAGCCGAAGGACATTTCAGGGATTTAACTATGGCTACACCTTC. The variable domain in full, with the rest retrieved from reference TRBV5-4 and TRBJ1-2, is ETGVTQSPTHLIKTRGQQVTLRCSSQSGHNTVSWYQQALGQGPQFIFQYYREEENGRGNFPPRFSGLQFPNYSSELNVNALELDDSALYLCASRRTFQGFNYGYTFGSGTRLTVV.

This clone has only one observation. V and J are TRBV6-1 and TRBJ1-2; 7 nucleotides match TRBD1. After removal of 3 bases from V and 8 bases from J, the junction contained 9 bases not matched to a gene. This CDR3 region has 14 residues. CDR1 and CDR2 from the germline V gene are MNHNS and SASEGT. The CDR3 sequence: CASSDHFRGRGYTF. The CDR3 DNA reads TGTGCCAGCAGTGACCACTTTAGGGGGCGCGGCTACACCTTC.

The chain couples TRBV28 to TRBJ2-4, with 8 bases that match TRBD1. The CDR3 runs 12 residues. The V and J ends lost 8 bases and 7 bases, in that order; junction bases with no gene match: 4. Germline loops: CDR1 MDHEN, CDR2 SYDVKM. CDR3 sequence: CASSDRANIQYF. The CDR3 DNA sequence: TGTGCCAGCTCGGACAGGGCGAACATTCAGTACTTC. Using reference TRBV28 and TRBJ2-4 for the parts outside the CDR3, the full variable domain is DVKVTQSSRYLVKRTGEKVFLECVQDMDHENMFWYRQDPGLGLRLIYFSYDVKMKEKGDIPEGYSVSREKKERFSLILESASTNQTSMYLCASSDRANIQYFGAGTRLSVL.

The J gene is TRBJ2-1, the V gene TRBV10-3; 13 bases are a match to TRBD2. V lost 0 bases and J lost 4; bases outside the gene matches: 6. CDR3 size: 18 residues. Germline V lookup: CDR1 ENHRY, CDR2 SYGVKD. The CDR3 here is CAISESSGTSGKYNEQFF. The DNA for the CDR3 is TGTGCCATCAGTGAGTCATCAGGGACTAGCGGGAAGTACAATGAGCAGTTCTTC.

This clone was recorded only once. The V and J genes are TRBV4-3 and TRBJ2-7, with 16 bases matching TRBD2. Per the germline V gene, CDR1 is LGHNA and CDR2 is YSLEER. This CDR3 has 19 amino acids. V shed 1 base, J shed 4 bases, and the junction held 10 bases outside the gene matches. The CDR3 region is CASSQAGTSGGAIRYEQYF. As DNA, the CDR3 is TGCGCCAGCAGCCAAGCTGGGACTAGCGGGGGGGCCATCAGATACGAGCAGTACTTC.

This chain connects TRBV7-9 to TRBJ2-1, with D possibly TRBD2 on 5 matching bases. The CDR3 sequence is 17 residues long. CDR1 is SEHNR and CDR2 is FQNEAQ in the germline V gene (reference sequence). V lost 5 bases and J 9 bases, leaving 26 bases between the germline ends. The CDR3 here is CASSLQSGWSGMGEQFF. In DNA, the CDR3 is TGTGCCAGCAGCCTCCAGTCGGGGTGGTCGGGGATGGGTGAGCAGTTCTTC.

The chain carries TRBV6-5 and TRBJ1-5, with D possibly TRBD1 on 5 matching bases. V was shortened by 2 bases and J by 3 bases, with 8 bases between the two germline ends. Looked up from germline, CDR1 is MNHEY and CDR2 is SVGAGI. CDR3 length: 14 residues. The CDR3 here is CASSYRGDNQPQHF. CDR3 bases: TGTGCCAGCAGTTACCGGGGGGACAATCAGCCCCAGCATTTT.

The CDR3 DNA reads as TGTGCCAGTAGTATAGCAGGGGGCGGCCACTATGGCTACACCTTC. Amino acid sequence: CASSIAGGGHYGYTF. The V gene is TRBV19, the J gene TRBJ1-2; 8 bases align to TRBD1. CDR3 size: 15 residues. With V trimmed by 1 base and J by 3 bases, 4 bases remained unmatched. Germline loops: CDR1 LNHDA, CDR2 SQIVND (reference sequence). Combining the CDR3 with reference TRBV19 and TRBJ1-2 gives the whole variable domain DGGITQSPKYLFRKEGQNVTLSCEQNLNHDAMYWYRQDPGQGLRLIYYSQIVNDFQKGDIAEGYSVSREKKESFPLTVTSAQKNPTAFYLCASSIAGGGHYGYTFGSGTRLTVV.

This chain joins TRBV5-1 and TRBJ1-1, with D possibly being TRBD1 (6 bases). The CDR3 runs to 13 residues. Trimming shortened V by 9 bases and J by 1 base, and 13 bases separated the two germline ends. CDR1 and CDR2 (germline): SGHRS, YFSETQ. This CDR3 is CATAPGANTEAFF. CDR3 DNA: TGCGCCACCGCCCCAGGGGCGAACACTGAAGCTTTCTTT. Combining the CDR3 with reference TRBV5-1 and TRBJ1-1 gives the whole variable domain KAGVTQTPRYLIKTRGQQVTLSCSPISGHRSVSWYQQTPGQGLQFLFEYFSETQRNKGNFPGRFSGRQFSNSRSEMNVSTLELGDSALYLCATAPGANTEAFFGQGTRLTVV.

The chain couples TRBV10-3 to TRBJ2-7; 9 bases align to TRBD1. V trimming: 8 bases; J trimming: 6 bases; junction bases outside the gene matches: 5. The CDR3 has 12 amino acids. Germline V lookup: CDR1 ENHRY, CDR2 SYGVKD. CDR3 amino acids: CAIGIQGAEQYF. In DNA, the CDR3 is TGTGCCATCGGAATACAGGGGGCCGAGCAGTACTTC.

The chain uses TRBV2 and TRBJ1-5; D ambiguous. Trimming removed 3 bases from V and 4 bases from J, with 7 bases in between. This CDR3 is built from 13 residues. CDR1 and CDR2 (germline): SNHLY, FYNNEI. The CDR3 protein is CASSEEINQPQHF. CDR3 coding DNA: TGTGCCAGCAGTGAGGAGATTAATCAGCCCCAGCATTTT. Looking up the rest from reference TRBV2 and TRBJ1-5 gives the full variable domain: EPEVTQTPSHQVTQMGQEVILRCVPISNHLYFYWYRQILGQKVEFLVSFYNNEISEKSEIFDDQFSVERPDGSNFTLKIRSTKLEDSAMYFCASSEEINQPQHFGDGTRLSIL.

This clone is a singleton in its sample. In nucleotides, the CDR3 is TGTGCCAGCAGGGGACAAAGACTAGCGGGGGGGCCGTCCTACAATGAGCAGTTCTTC. This codes for CASRGQRLAGGPSYNEQFF. The chain recombines TRBV27 with TRBJ2-1; the match to TRBD2 covers 14 bases. Trimming took 6 bases from V and 1 from J; bases not matched to a gene: 11. This CDR3 comprises 19 residues. Germline values: CDR1 MNHEY, CDR2 SMNVEV (reference sequence).

V usage is TRBV27 and J usage is TRBJ2-7, with D perhaps TRBD1 (6 bases). Deletions cut 0 bases from V and 2 bases from J, with 11 bases between. This CDR3 has 15 amino acids. Germline values: CDR1 MNHEY, CDR2 SMNVEV (reference sequence). DNA for the CDR3: TGTGCCAGCAGTTTATCGCTCCAGGGGCCCTACGAGCAGTACTTC. Translated, it gives CASSLSLQGPYEQYF.